This T cell receptor beta chain was sequenced during a study of blood T cell repertoires in COVID-19. Study summary: Acute and convalescent COVID-19 samples came from the United States, Italy and Spain. Sources were T cells, B-cell-depleted T cells, or PBMCs; the material itself was cDNA or gDNA.

While infection was still active, Seattle patients were enrolled and then followed longitudinally. As originally analysed: The assay estimated nucleated cells by amplifying reference gene primers. The repertoire was sequenced with immunoSEQ multiplex PCR; TCRdb's copy has only in-frame clones and lacks some. Clone size and V and J calls were adopted from that table, with D and trimming inferred from the DNA. The sample lists around 310,000 clones; 90% were seen once. V was pared by 3 bases and J by 8 bases, with 23 bases between. Germline CDR1 is SGHRS and CDR2 is YFSETQ. The CDR3 has 16 amino acids. The receptor's source is a woman aged 25 to 39 with COVID-19, enrolled during active disease. Sequenced: peripheral blood. The rearrangement uses TRBV5-1 and TRBJ1-2; possibly TRBD1 for D (6 bases). CDR3 bases: TGCGCCAGCAGCTCCCCCCTAGACAGGTTCCCTTCCGGCTACACCTTC. Protein product: CASSSPLDRFPSGYTF.